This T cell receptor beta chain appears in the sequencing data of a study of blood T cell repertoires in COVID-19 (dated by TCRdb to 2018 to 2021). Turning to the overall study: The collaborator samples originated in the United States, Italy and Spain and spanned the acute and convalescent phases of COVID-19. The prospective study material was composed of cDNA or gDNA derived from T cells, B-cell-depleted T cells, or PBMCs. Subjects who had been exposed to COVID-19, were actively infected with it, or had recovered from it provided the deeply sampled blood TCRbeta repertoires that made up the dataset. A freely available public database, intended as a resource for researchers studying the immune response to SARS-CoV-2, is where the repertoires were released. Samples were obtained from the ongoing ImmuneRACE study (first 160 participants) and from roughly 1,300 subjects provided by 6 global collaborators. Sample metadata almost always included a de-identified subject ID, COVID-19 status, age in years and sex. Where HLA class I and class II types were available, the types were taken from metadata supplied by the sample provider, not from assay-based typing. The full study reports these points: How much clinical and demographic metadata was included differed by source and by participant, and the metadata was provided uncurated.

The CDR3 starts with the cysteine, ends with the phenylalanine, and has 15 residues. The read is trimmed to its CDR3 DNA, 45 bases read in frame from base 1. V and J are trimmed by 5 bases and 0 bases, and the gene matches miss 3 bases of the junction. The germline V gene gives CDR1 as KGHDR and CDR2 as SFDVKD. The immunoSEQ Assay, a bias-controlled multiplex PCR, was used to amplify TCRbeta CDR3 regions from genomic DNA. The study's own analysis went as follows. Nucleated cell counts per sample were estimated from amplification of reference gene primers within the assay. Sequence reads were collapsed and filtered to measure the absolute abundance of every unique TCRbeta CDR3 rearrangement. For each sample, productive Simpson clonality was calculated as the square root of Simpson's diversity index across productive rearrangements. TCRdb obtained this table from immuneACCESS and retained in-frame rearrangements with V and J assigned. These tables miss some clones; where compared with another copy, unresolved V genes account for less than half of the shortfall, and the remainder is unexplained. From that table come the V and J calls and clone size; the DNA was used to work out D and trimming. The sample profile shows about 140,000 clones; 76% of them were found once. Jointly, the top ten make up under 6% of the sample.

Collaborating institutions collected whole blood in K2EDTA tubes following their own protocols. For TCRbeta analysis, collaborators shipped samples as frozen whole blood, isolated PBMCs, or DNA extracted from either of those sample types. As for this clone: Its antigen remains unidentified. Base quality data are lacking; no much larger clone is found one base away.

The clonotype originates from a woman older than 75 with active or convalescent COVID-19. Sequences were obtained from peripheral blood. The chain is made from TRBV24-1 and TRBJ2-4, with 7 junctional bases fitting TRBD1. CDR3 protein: CATSVQGLAKNIQYF. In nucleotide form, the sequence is TGTGCCACCAGTGTACAGGGGCTAGCCAAAAACATTCAGTACTTC.